The present TCR beta chain was sequenced within a study of T cell responses to AZD1222 COVID-19 vaccine. Study results and limitations: Unmutated variant regions are reportedly targeted by nearly half of spike-specific TCRs.

Sequencing was performed with immunoSEQ multiplex PCR; in TCRdb, only in-frame clones are kept and a portion is missing. Seen here are some 150,000 clones, 70% to 90% observed once, and the top ten hold about 5%. The germline gives CDR1 SGDLS, CDR2 YYNGEE. CDR3 size: 11 residues. The V and J ends lost 5 bases and 8 bases respectively, with 10 bases between them. Concerning this clone: What it recognizes is unknown.

The sequenced sample was peripheral blood, obtained 28 days after the second AZD1222 dose. The chain carries TRBV9 and TRBJ1-1, with unresolved D. This clonotype originated in an adult who received the AZD1222 COVID-19 vaccine. In DNA form, the CDR3 reads TGTGCCAGCAGTAGGAGTTTAGAAGCTTTCTTT. Translated: CASSRSLEAFF.